A selection of T cell receptor beta chains follows, all from one sample in a study of T-cell memory formation after mild COVID-19. TCRdb processed the 5' RACE reads anew with MiXCR; each CDR3 protein has one entry. The table lists around 340,000 distinct CDR3 sequences, under 25% of them singletons, with about 12% in the top ten. Sequencing was performed on PBMCs or a T cell subset sorted from them (not recorded which). All receptors derive from an adult woman who had mild COVID-19 (a few samples of this study predate the infection). Cell type and time point are not known. Each CDR3 is given with its conserved first and last residue. The D gene is left open where the match is weak. Not every row has a clone size; where given, it reads once, few, many or a size class.

d_gene: TRBD2
len: 17
abundance: -
v_gene: TRBV7-7
j_gene: TRBJ2-7
CDR3nt: TGTGCCAGCAGCCCCGGAAGAGCCGGACTAGTACTAGACGAGCAGTACTTC
CDR3aa: CASSPGRAGLVLDEQYF

d_gene: -
len: 14
abundance: -
v_gene: TRBV7-8
j_gene: TRBJ2-5
CDR3nt: TGTGCCAGCAGCCAACAGGGTATCCAAGAGACCCAGTACTTC
CDR3aa: CASSQQGIQETQYF

d_gene: TRBD1
len: 12
abundance: -
v_gene: TRBV2
j_gene: TRBJ2-3
CDR3nt: TGTGCCAGCAGTGCGCAGGGGGTTACGCAGTATTTT
CDR3aa: CASSAQGVTQYF

d_gene: -
len: 13
abundance: -
v_gene: TRBV7-3
j_gene: TRBJ2-3
CDR3nt: TGTGCCAGCAGCTTAGTCCAGGGAGATACGCAGTATTTT
CDR3aa: CASSLVQGDTQYF

d_gene: -
len: 14
abundance: few
v_gene: TRBV6-1
j_gene: TRBJ2-1
CDR3nt: TGTGCCAGCAGTCCGACTAGACGGAGCAATGAGCAGTTCTTC
CDR3aa: CASSPTRRSNEQFF

d_gene: TRBD1
len: 16
abundance: few
v_gene: TRBV24-1
j_gene: TRBJ2-5
CDR3nt: TGTGCCACCAGGTCCGGGACAGGGAGGAATTTGGAGACCCAGTACTTC
CDR3aa: CATRSGTGRNLETQYF

d_gene: TRBD1
len: 15
abundance: few
v_gene: TRBV29-1
j_gene: TRBJ2-5
CDR3nt: TGCAGCGTTGCACCGCCCCAGGGGGCTTGGGAGACCCAGTACTTC
CDR3aa: CSVAPPQGAWETQYF

d_gene: TRBD1
len: 12
abundance: -
v_gene: TRBV2
j_gene: TRBJ1-2
CDR3nt: TGTGCCAGCCTGGGACAGGGATATGGCTACACCTTC
CDR3aa: CASLGQGYGYTF

d_gene: -
len: 17
abundance: -
v_gene: TRBV7-8
j_gene: TRBJ2-5
CDR3nt: TGTGCCAGCAGCTTAGTGGTGTTGGGGGAGATTAGGGAGACCCAGTACTTC
CDR3aa: CASSLVVLGEIRETQYF

d_gene: TRBD1
len: 16
abundance: few
v_gene: TRBV15
j_gene: TRBJ2-1
CDR3nt: TGTGCCACCAGCAGTTACCGGGACAGGGGGCCAAATGAGCAGTTCTTC
CDR3aa: CATSSYRDRGPNEQFF

d_gene: TRBD2
len: 19
abundance: -
v_gene: TRBV28
j_gene: TRBJ2-5
CDR3nt: TGTGCCAGCAGTTTAGTATGGGTCGGGACTAGCGCAAAGCAAGAGACCCAGTACTTC
CDR3aa: CASSLVWVGTSAKQETQYF

d_gene: -
len: 12
abundance: -
v_gene: TRBV9
j_gene: TRBJ1-1
CDR3nt: TGTGCCAGCAGCCCAGGGCCCGTTGGAGCTTTCTTT
CDR3aa: CASSPGPVGAFF

d_gene: -
len: 15
abundance: -
v_gene: TRBV4-1
j_gene: TRBJ1-4
CDR3nt: TGCGCCAGCAGCCAAGCAGGGAGAACTAATGAAAAACTGTTTTTT
CDR3aa: CASSQAGRTNEKLFF

d_gene: TRBD1
len: 19
abundance: -
v_gene: TRBV27
j_gene: TRBJ2-1
CDR3nt: TGTGCCAGCAGTTTACTGAATTACAGGGGAATGCTCTGGGACAATGAGCAGTTCTTC
CDR3aa: CASSLLNYRGMLWDNEQFF

d_gene: -
len: 13
abundance: few
v_gene: TRBV20-1
j_gene: TRBJ2-1
CDR3nt: TGCAGTGCTTTCCCTTCTGTATACAATGAGCAGTTCTTC
CDR3aa: CSAFPSVYNEQFF

d_gene: -
len: 12
abundance: -
v_gene: TRBV2
j_gene: TRBJ2-1
CDR3nt: TGTGCCAGCATAGGGGCTCGGGATGAGCAGTTCTTC
CDR3aa: CASIGARDEQFF

d_gene: TRBD2
len: 15
abundance: many
v_gene: TRBV10-3
j_gene: TRBJ2-3
CDR3nt: TGTGCCAGCGGGACTAGCGGGGGGCCGACGTCAACGCAGTATTTT
CDR3aa: CASGTSGGPTSTQYF

d_gene: -
len: 11
abundance: few
v_gene: TRBV12-3/TRBV12-4
j_gene: TRBJ2-1
CDR3nt: TGTGCCAGCAGTTCGGACAGAGCTACGATCTTC
CDR3aa: CASSSDRATIF

d_gene: -
len: 15
abundance: many
v_gene: TRBV12-3/TRBV12-4
j_gene: TRBJ2-3
CDR3nt: TGTGCCAGCAAACCTGAGGGGAGCAGCACAGATACGCAGTATTTT
CDR3aa: CASKPEGSSTDTQYF

d_gene: TRBD2
len: 17
abundance: many
v_gene: TRBV4-3
j_gene: TRBJ2-2
CDR3nt: TGCGCCAGCAGCCAAGATAGAAACGGGAGGGGGGCCGGGGAGCTGTTTTTT
CDR3aa: CASSQDRNGRGAGELFF

d_gene: TRBD2
len: 15
abundance: few
v_gene: TRBV7-9
j_gene: TRBJ2-1
CDR3nt: TGTGCCAGCAGCCCGTCGGGCGGGAGTCGGAATGAGCAGTTCTTC
CDR3aa: CASSPSGGSRNEQFF

d_gene: -
len: 15
abundance: few
v_gene: TRBV3-1
j_gene: TRBJ2-5
CDR3nt: TGTGCCAGCAGCCAAGATGGGGAGAGGGAAGAGACCCAGTACTTC
CDR3aa: CASSQDGEREETQYF

d_gene: -
len: 12
abundance: -
v_gene: TRBV20-1
j_gene: TRBJ1-2
CDR3nt: TGCAGTGCTCGCCGGGACGAATACGGCTACACCTTC
CDR3aa: CSARRDEYGYTF

d_gene: TRBD1
len: 18
abundance: -
v_gene: TRBV24-1
j_gene: TRBJ2-3
CDR3nt: TGTGCCACCAGTGATTTGGGAACCGGGACAGCCAGCACAGATACGCAGTATTTT
CDR3aa: CATSDLGTGTASTDTQYF

d_gene: TRBD1
len: 18
abundance: many
v_gene: TRBV20-1
j_gene: TRBJ2-1
CDR3nt: TGCAGTGCTAGAGACGCGCTACCCGGGACAGGGGCAGACAATGAGCAGTTCTTC
CDR3aa: CSARDALPGTGADNEQFF

d_gene: -
len: 15
abundance: -
v_gene: TRBV5-1
j_gene: TRBJ2-1
CDR3nt: TGCGCCAGCAGCTTGTCAGGTATTCCCTACAATGAGCAGTTCTTC
CDR3aa: CASSLSGIPYNEQFF

d_gene: -
len: 14
abundance: -
v_gene: TRBV11-2
j_gene: TRBJ2-3
CDR3nt: TGTGCCAGCAGCCTACGGCCGGACGTAGATACGCAGTATTTT
CDR3aa: CASSLRPDVDTQYF

d_gene: -
len: 11
abundance: -
v_gene: TRBV24-1
j_gene: TRBJ2-3
CDR3nt: TGTGCCACCAGGAAGGCAGATACGCAGTATTTT
CDR3aa: CATRKADTQYF

d_gene: TRBD2
len: 16
abundance: -
v_gene: TRBV5-1
j_gene: TRBJ2-1
CDR3nt: TGCGCCAGCACCGAGACTAGCGGGATATCCTACAATGAGCAGTTCTTC
CDR3aa: CASTETSGISYNEQFF

d_gene: -
len: 16
abundance: -
v_gene: TRBV24-1
j_gene: TRBJ2-6
CDR3nt: TGTGCCACCAGTGATACGGGGTACGGTGGGGCCAACGTCCTGACTTTC
CDR3aa: CATSDTGYGGANVLTF

d_gene: TRBD2
len: 16
abundance: few
v_gene: TRBV4-2
j_gene: TRBJ2-1
CDR3nt: TGTGCCAGCAGCCAAGATCGGGGGGGCCCCTACAATGAGCAGTTCTTC
CDR3aa: CASSQDRGGPYNEQFF

d_gene: -
len: 16
abundance: few
v_gene: TRBV5-1
j_gene: TRBJ2-7
CDR3nt: TGCGCCAGCACATCCCAACCAGAGACGGGGATCTACGAGCAGTACTTC
CDR3aa: CASTSQPETGIYEQYF

d_gene: TRBD1
len: 14
abundance: -
v_gene: TRBV7-9
j_gene: TRBJ2-1
CDR3nt: TGTGCCAGCAGCCAAACAGGGGGCTACAATGAGCAGTTCTTC
CDR3aa: CASSQTGGYNEQFF

d_gene: -
len: 16
abundance: few
v_gene: TRBV14
j_gene: TRBJ2-5
CDR3nt: TGTGCCAGCAGCTCCTACGGAGGAGTATTCCAAGAGACCCAGTACTTC
CDR3aa: CASSSYGGVFQETQYF

d_gene: -
len: 16
abundance: few
v_gene: TRBV12-3/TRBV12-4
j_gene: TRBJ1-4
CDR3nt: TGTGCCAGCAGTAAGACATCCTGGGCGACTAATGAAAAACTGTTTTTT
CDR3aa: CASSKTSWATNEKLFF

d_gene: -
len: 15
abundance: -
v_gene: TRBV21-1
j_gene: TRBJ2-1
CDR3nt: TGTGCCAACCCTCTTACTAGCGTGAGCTCGGAAGAGCAGTTCTTC
CDR3aa: CANPLTSVSSEEQFF

d_gene: TRBD1
len: 16
abundance: -
v_gene: TRBV29-1
j_gene: TRBJ1-1
CDR3nt: TGCAGCGTTGAAGCAGCAGGGACAGGGGGCCACACTGAAGCTTTCTTT
CDR3aa: CSVEAAGTGGHTEAFF

d_gene: -
len: 13
abundance: -
v_gene: TRBV12-3/TRBV12-4
j_gene: TRBJ2-1
CDR3nt: TGTGCCAGCAGGCTGACTAGTGGAAATGAGCAGTTCTTC
CDR3aa: CASRLTSGNEQFF

d_gene: TRBD1
len: 16
abundance: few
v_gene: TRBV6-5
j_gene: TRBJ1-2
CDR3nt: TGTGCCAGCAGCCCGGGGGGACAGGGGGCCTTTTATGGCTACACCTTC
CDR3aa: CASSPGGQGAFYGYTF

d_gene: -
len: 13
abundance: few
v_gene: TRBV5-5
j_gene: TRBJ1-5
CDR3nt: TGTGCCAGCAGCTTAAGAAACAATCAGCCCCAGCATTTT
CDR3aa: CASSLRNNQPQHF

d_gene: -
len: 14
abundance: -
v_gene: TRBV4-2
j_gene: TRBJ1-1
CDR3nt: TGTGCCAGCAGCCAGAGTGAGGGCAACACTGAAGCTTTCTTT
CDR3aa: CASSQSEGNTEAFF

d_gene: -
len: 14
abundance: -
v_gene: TRBV12-3/TRBV12-4
j_gene: TRBJ2-1
CDR3nt: TGTGCCAGCAGTCAAACGGTGAATTACAATGAGCAGTTCTTC
CDR3aa: CASSQTVNYNEQFF

d_gene: -
len: 16
abundance: few
v_gene: TRBV6-6
j_gene: TRBJ1-5
CDR3nt: TGTGCCAGCAGTCTTAGACAGCGAGGAAGAGTTCAACCCCAGCATTTT
CDR3aa: CASSLRQRGRVQPQHF

d_gene: -
len: 14
abundance: once
v_gene: TRBV28
j_gene: TRBJ2-7
CDR3nt: TGTGCCAGCAGTGGTCCCTCTGGGATCTACGAGCAGTACTTC
CDR3aa: CASSGPSGIYEQYF